This TCR beta chain was documented in a study of response to subunit inactivated influenza vaccine. The length of the CDR3 is 14 residues. V shed 3 bases and J shed 3 bases, with 8 bases lying between them. TCRdb called the RT-PCR reads again in MiXCR, with one record for every CDR3 protein. The table records just under 550,000 distinct CDR3 sequences, under 25% of them present only once. These sequences were also reported in another study, on T cells expressing NK-cell markers. As that report states: Researchers built TCR beta cDNA using 5'RACE template switching with UMIs.

The gene calls are TRBV12-3 or TRBV12-4 and TRBJ2-2, with D unclear. The sequencing here drew on CD4+ T cells sorted from PBMCs, taken 12 days after vaccination. The TCR sequence derives from a man aged 50 to 60 who received an inactivated influenza vaccine. In DNA, the CDR3 is TGTGCCAGCAGTTTGTCTACGTACACCGGGGAGCTGTTTTTT. Its protein is CASSLSTYTGELFF.